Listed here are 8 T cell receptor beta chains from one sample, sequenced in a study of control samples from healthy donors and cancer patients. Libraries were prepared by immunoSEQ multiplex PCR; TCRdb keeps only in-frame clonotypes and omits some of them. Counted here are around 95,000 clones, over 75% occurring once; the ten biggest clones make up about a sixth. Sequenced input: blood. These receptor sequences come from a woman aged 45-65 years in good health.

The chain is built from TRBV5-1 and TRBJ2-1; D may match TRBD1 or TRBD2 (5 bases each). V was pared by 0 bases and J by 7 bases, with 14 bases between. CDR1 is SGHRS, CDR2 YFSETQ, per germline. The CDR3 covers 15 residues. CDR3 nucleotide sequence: TGCGCCAGCAGCTTGGCCGGGACCACATCTAATGAGCAGTTCTTC. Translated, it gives CASSLAGTTSNEQFF. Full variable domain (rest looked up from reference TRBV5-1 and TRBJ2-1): KAGVTQTPRYLIKTRGQQVTLSCSPISGHRSVSWYQQTPGQGLQFLFEYFSETQRNKGNFPGRFSGRQFSNSRSEMNVSTLELGDSALYLCASSLAGTTSNEQFFGPGTRLTVL.

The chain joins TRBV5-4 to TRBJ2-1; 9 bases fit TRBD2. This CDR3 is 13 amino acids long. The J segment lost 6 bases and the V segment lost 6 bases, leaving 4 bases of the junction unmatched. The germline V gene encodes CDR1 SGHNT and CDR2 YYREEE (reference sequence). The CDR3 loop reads CASKATSGNEQFF. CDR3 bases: TGTGCCAGCAAAGCGACTAGCGGCAATGAGCAGTTCTTC.

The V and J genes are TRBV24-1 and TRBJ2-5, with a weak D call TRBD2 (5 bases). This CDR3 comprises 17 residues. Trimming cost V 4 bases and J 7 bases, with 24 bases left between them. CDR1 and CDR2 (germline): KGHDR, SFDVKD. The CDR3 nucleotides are TGTGCCACCAGTGACCGCGATGAGGGCCGGATGATGGGGACCCAGTACTTC. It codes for CATSDRDEGRMMGTQYF.

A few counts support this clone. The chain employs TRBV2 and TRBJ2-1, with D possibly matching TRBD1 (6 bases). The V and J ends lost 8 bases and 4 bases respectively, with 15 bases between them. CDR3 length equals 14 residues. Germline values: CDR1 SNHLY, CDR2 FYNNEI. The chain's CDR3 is CASATGTPYNEQFF. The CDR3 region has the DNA TGTGCCAGCGCAACCGGGACACCATACAATGAGCAGTTCTTC.

DNA for the CDR3: TGTGCCTGGAAGAATGGACAGGGCAATCAGCCCCAGCATTTT. Translation: CAWKNGQGNQPQHF. The V call is TRBV30, the J call TRBJ1-5, with 7 nucleotides matching TRBD1. Per the germline V gene, CDR1 is GTSNPN and CDR2 is SVGIG (reference sequence). This CDR3 comprises 14 residues. Unmatched junction bases numbered 5, after V lost 4 bases and J lost 2 bases.

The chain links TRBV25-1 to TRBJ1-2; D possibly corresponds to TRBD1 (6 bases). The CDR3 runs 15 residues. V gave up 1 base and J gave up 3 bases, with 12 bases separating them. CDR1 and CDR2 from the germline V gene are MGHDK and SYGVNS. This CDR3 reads CASSEWGAGDYGYTF. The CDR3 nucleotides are TGTGCCAGCAGTGAATGGGGAGCAGGGGACTATGGCTACACCTTC.

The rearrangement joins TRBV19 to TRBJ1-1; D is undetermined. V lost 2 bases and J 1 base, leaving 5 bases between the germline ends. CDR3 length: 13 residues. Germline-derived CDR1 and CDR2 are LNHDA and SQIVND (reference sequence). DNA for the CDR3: TGTGCCAGTAGTATATTTGGGAACACTGAAGCTTTCTTT. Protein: CASSIFGNTEAFF.

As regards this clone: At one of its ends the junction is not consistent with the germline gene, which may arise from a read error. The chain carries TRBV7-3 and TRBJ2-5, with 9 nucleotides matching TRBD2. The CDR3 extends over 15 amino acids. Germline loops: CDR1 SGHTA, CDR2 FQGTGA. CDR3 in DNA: TGTGCCAGCCGCTTTAGCGGGGGAGACCAAGAGACCCAGTACTTC. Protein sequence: CASRFSGGDQETQYF.